This T cell receptor (beta chain) was recovered during a study of blood T cell repertoires in COVID-19. V shed 3 bases and J shed 4 bases, with 9 bases lying between them. There are 12 residues in the CDR3. Germline V gene lookup returns CDR1 DFQATT and CDR2 SNEGSKA (reference sequence). The table came from immunoSEQ multiplex PCR; TCRdb's copy has only in-frame clones and leaves some out. The data contain around 110,000 clones, roughly 90% of them singletons. Sequences were obtained from peripheral blood. The genes are TRBV20-1 and TRBJ1-1; D is possibly TRBD1 (5 bases). This sequence originates from a man between 35 and 55 years old with active or convalescent COVID-19. The CDR3 region has the DNA TGCAGTGCTAGTCCAGGGATCACTGAAGCTTTCTTT. Its translation: CSASPGITEAFF.